Detailed here is one T cell receptor (beta chain). Its antigen is currently unknown. The data originate from a study of post-analysis software for immune sequencing data. The V end lost 8 bases, the J end lost 1 base, and 14 bases lay between the germline ends. Looked up from germline, CDR1 is MNHNY and CDR2 is SVGAGI (reference sequence). The CDR3 has 14 residues. TCR beta cDNA libraries included unique molecular identifiers. Via MiXCR, TCRdb re-called the PCR reads, giving one row per CDR3 protein. The sample contains roughly 800,000 distinct CDR3 sequences, roughly 58% of which appear only once. Overall study findings and caveats: The study found TRBV5-6, TRBV5-1 and TRBV20-1 among roughly 5 TRBV segments more frequent in patients than controls.

The chain employs TRBV6-6 and TRBJ2-5; a possible D gene is TRBD1 (6 bases). The TCR was taken from a girl aged 5-17 years with multiple sclerosis. Sequencing input: blood. The CDR3 protein is CASEQDSLQETQYF. The CDR3 DNA reads as TGTGCCAGCGAGCAGGACAGCCTCCAAGAGACCCAGTACTTC.